This TCR beta chain originates from a study of OX40 agonist ivuxolimab in advanced cancers. Turning to the study itself: The drug used for patients, ivuxolimab, was an agonistic anti-OX40 (CD134) antibody. Two cutaneous melanoma patients and one hepatocellular carcinoma patient, three in all, had partial responses.

This CDR3 is 14 amino acids long. CDR1 is SNHLY, CDR2 FYNNEI, per germline. Trimming removed 5 bases from V and 12 bases from J; junction bases left unmatched: 8. Method: immunoSEQ multiplex PCR; TCRdb's copy keeps in-frame clones and lacks some. The data show 72,000 or so clones, with around 90% seen just once and approximately 1.4% held by the top ten. The chain carries TRBV2 and TRBJ1-4; 11 bases line up with TRBD1. This clonotype was obtained from an adult with an advanced solid tumor such as melanoma, head and neck, liver or kidney cancer. The sample was CD4+ or CD8+ T cells sorted from blood, taken in a trial of the OX40 agonist ivuxolimab. CDR3 protein: CASSRDRGDFELFF. Written as DNA, the CDR3 is TGTGCCAGCAGTCGGGACAGGGGGGATTTCGAACTGTTTTTT. The full variable domain, completed using reference TRBV2 and TRBJ1-4, is EPEVTQTPSHQVTQMGQEVILRCVPISNHLYFYWYRQILGQKVEFLVSFYNNEISEKSEIFDDQFSVERPDGSNFTLKIRSTKLEDSAMYFCASSRDRGDFELFFGSGTQLSVL.